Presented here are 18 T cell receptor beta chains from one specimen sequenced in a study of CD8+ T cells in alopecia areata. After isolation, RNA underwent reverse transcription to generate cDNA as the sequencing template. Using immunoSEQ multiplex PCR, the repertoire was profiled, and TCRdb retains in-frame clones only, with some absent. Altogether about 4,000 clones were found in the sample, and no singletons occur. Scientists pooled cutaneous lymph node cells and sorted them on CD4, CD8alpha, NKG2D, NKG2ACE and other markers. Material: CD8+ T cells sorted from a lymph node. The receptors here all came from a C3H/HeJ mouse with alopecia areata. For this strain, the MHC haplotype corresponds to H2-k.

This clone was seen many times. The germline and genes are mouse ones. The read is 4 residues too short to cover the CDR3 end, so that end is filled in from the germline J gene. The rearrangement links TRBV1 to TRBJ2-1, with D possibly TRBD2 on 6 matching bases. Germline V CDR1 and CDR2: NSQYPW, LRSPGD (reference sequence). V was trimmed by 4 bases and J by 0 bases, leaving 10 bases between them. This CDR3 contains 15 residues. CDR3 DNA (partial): TGCACCTGCAGTGGCGGGACTTTTAACTATGCT. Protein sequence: CTCSGGTFNYA. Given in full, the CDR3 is CTCSGGTFNYAEQFF.

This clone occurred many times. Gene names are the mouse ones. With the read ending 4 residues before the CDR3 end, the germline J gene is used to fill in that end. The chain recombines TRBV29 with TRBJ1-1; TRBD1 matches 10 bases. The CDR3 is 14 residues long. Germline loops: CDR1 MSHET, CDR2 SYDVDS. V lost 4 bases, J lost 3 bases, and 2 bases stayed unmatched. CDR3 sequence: CASSSGTGDTEVFF. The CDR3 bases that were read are TGTGCTAGCAGTTCCGGGACAGGGGACACA.

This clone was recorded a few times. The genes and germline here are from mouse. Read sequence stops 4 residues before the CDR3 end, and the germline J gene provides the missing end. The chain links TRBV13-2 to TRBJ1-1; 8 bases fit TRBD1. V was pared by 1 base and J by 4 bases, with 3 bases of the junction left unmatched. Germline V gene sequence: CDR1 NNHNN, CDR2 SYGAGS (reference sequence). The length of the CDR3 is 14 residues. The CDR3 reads CASGDQGAGTEVFF. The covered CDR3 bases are TGTGCCAGCGGTGATCAGGGGGCCGGCACA.

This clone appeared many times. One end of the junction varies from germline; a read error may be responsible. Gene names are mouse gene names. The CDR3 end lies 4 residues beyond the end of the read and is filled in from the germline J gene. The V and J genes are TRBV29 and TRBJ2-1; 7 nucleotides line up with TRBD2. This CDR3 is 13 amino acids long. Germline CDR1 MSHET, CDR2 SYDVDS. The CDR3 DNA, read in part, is TGTGCCAGCAGTATGGGGGGCTATGCT. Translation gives CASSMGGYA. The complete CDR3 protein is CASSMGGYAEQFF.

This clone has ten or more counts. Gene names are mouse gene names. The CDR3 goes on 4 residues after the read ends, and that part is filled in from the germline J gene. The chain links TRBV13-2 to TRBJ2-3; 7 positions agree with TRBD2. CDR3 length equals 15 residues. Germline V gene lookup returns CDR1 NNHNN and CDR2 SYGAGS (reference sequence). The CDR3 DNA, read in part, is TGTGCCAGCGGTGATGTGGGGGGACGGGAAGAA. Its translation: CASGDVGGREE. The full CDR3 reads CASGDVGGREETLYF.

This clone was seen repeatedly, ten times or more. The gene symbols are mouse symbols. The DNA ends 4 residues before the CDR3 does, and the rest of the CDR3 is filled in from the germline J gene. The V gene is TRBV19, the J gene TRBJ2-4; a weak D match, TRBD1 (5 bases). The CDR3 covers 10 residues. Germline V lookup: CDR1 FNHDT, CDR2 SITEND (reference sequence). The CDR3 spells CATGRNTLYF. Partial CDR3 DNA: TGTGCCACAGGGAGAAAC. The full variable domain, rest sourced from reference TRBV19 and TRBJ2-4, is GGIITQTPKFLIGQEGQKLTLKCQQNFNHDTMYWYRQDSGKGLRLIYYSITENDLQKGDLSEGYDASREKKSSFSLTVTSAQKNEMAVFLCATGRNTLYFGAGTRLSVL.

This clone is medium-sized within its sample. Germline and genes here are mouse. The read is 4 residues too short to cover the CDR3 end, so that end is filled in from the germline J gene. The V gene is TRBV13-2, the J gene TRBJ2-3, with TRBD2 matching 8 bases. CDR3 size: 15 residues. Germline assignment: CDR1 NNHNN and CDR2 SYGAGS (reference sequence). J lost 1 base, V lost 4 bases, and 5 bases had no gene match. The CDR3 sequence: CASGQLGVGAETLYF. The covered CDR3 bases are TGTGCCAGCGGTCAACTGGGGGTGGGTGCAGAA.

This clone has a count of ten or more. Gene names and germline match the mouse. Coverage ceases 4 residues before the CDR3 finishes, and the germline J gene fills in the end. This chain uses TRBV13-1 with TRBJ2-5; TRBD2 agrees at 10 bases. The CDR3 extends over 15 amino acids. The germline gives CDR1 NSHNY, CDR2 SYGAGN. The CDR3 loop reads CASSGLGGHEDTQYF. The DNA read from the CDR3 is TGTGCCAGCAGTGGGCTGGGGGGGCACGAGGAC.

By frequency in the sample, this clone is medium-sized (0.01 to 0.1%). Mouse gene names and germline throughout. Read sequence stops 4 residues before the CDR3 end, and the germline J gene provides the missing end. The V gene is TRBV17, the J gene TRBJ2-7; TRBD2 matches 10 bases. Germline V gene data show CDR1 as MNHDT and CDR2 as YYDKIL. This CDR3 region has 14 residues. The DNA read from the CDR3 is TGTGCTAGCAGTATGGGGACTGGGGAGTAT. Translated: CASSMGTGEY. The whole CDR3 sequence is CASSMGTGEYEQYF.

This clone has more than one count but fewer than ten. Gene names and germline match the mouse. The chain's CDR3 is CASSDSSSQNTLYF. CDR3 bases read: TGTGCCAGCAGTGATAGCAGTAGTCAAAAC. The chain is built from TRBV13-3 and TRBJ2-4; D unresolved. The read is 4 residues too short to cover the CDR3 end, so that end is filled in from the germline J gene. Germline V gene sequence: CDR1 NNHDY, CDR2 SYVADS. This CDR3 comprises 14 residues. V was shortened by 1 base and J by 0 bases, with 6 bases between the two germline ends.

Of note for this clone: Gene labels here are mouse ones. CDR3 DNA, as far as it was read: TGTGCCAGCGGTGATGCAGAGGGGGCCTATAATTCGCCC. This translates into CASGDAEGAYNSP. The entire CDR3 reads CASGDAEGAYNSPLYF. The V call is TRBV13-2, the J call TRBJ1-6; the D gene is possibly TRBD1 (6 bases). The read comes to an end 3 residues before the CDR3 does, leaving the germline J gene to fill in the end. TRBJ1-6 carries the ORF label, with uncertain function. The germline gives CDR1 NNHNN, CDR2 SYGAGS (reference sequence). The length of the CDR3 is 16 residues. The V end lost 0 bases, the J end lost 2 bases, and 9 bases lay between the germline ends.

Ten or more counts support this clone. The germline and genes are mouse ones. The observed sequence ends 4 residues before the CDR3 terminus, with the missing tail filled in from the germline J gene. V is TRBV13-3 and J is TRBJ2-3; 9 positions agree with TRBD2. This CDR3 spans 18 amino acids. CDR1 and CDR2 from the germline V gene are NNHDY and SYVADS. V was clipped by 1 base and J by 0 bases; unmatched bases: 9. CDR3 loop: CASSDLGGALLSAETLYF. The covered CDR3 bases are TGTGCCAGCAGTGATCTTGGGGGGGCGCTGCTCAGTGCAGAA.

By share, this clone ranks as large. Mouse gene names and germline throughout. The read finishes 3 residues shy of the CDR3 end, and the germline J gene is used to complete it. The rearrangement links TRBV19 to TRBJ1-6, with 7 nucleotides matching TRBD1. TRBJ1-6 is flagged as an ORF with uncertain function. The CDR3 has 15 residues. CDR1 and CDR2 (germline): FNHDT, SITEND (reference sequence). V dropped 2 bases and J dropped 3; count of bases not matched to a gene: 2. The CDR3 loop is CASSMRQGYNSPLYF. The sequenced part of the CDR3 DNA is TGTGCCAGCAGTATGAGACAGGGCTATAATTCGCCC.

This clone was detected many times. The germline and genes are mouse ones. The CDR3: CASGDSDRGREVFF. The sequenced part of the CDR3 DNA is TGTGCCAGCGGTGACTCCGACAGGGGGCGA. This sequence joins TRBV13-2 and TRBJ1-1, with TRBD1 identical over 10 bases. Read sequence stops 4 residues before the CDR3 end, and the germline J gene provides the missing end. This CDR3 comprises 14 residues. Germline V gives CDR1 NNHNN, CDR2 SYGAGS (reference sequence).

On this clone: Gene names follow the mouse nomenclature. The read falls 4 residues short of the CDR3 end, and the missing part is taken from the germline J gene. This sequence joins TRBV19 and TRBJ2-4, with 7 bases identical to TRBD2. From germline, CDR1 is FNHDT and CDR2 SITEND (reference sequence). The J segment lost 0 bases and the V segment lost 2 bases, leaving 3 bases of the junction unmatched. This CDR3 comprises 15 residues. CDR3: CASSMSGGSQNTLYF. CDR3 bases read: TGTGCCAGCAGTATGTCGGGGGGGAGTCAAAAC. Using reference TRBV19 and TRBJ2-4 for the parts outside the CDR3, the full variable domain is GGIITQTPKFLIGQEGQKLTLKCQQNFNHDTMYWYRQDSGKGLRLIYYSITENDLQKGDLSEGYDASREKKSSFSLTVTSAQKNEMAVFLCASSMSGGSQNTLYFGAGTRLSVL.

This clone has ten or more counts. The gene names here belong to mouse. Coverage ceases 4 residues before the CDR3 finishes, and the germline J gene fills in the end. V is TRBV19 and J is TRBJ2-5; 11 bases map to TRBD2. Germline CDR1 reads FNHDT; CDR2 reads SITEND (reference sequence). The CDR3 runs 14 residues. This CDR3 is CASSITGGADTQYF. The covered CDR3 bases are TGTGCCAGCAGTATTACTGGGGGGGCCGAC.

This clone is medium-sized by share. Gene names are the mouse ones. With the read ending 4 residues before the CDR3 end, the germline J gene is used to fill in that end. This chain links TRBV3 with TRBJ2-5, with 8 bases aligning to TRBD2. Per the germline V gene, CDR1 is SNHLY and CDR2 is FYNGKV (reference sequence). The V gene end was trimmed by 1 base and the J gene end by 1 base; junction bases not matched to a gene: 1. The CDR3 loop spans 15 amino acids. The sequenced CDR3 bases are TGTGCCAGCAGCTTAGACTGGGGGTACCAAGAC. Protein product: CASSLDWGYQD. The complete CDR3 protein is CASSLDWGYQDTQYF.

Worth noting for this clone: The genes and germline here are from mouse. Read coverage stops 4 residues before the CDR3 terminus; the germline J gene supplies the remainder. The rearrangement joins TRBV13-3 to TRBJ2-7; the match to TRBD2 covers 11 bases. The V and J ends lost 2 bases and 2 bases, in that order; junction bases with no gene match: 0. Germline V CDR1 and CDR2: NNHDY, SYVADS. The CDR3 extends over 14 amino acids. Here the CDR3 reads CASSETGGAYEQYF. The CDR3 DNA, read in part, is TGTGCCAGCAGTGAGACTGGGGGGGCCTAT.